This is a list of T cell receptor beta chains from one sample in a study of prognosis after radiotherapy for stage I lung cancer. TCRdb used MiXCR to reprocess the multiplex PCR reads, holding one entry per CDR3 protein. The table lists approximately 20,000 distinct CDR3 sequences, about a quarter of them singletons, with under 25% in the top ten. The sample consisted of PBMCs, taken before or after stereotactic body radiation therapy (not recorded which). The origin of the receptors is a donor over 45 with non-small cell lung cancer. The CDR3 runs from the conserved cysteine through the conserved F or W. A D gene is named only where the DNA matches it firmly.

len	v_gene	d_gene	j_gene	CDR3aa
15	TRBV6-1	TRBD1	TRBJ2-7	CASSEGTGSSYEQYF
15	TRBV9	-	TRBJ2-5	CASSVAGQGGETQYF
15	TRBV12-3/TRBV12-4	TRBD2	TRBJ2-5	CASSLGGRARETQYF
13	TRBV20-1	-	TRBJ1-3	CSAIHGSGNTIYF
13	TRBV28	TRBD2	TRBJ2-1	CASNRREANEQFF
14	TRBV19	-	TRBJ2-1	CASSVLSDYNEQFF
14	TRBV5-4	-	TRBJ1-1	CASSSRLGSTEAFF
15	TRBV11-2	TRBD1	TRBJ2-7	CASSLGVTGVYEQYF
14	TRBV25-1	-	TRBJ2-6	CASSHSSGANVLTF
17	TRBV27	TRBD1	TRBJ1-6	CASSRGARTGGLSPLHF
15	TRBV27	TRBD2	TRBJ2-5	CASSPGTRREETQYF
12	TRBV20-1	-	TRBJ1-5	CSAVWWSGSQHF
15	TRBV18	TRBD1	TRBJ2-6	CASSPDRVGANVLTF
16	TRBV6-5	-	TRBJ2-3	CASSYHPQGGSDTQYF